This T cell receptor beta chain was captured by sequencing in a study of cytomegalovirus exposure and HLA in healthy donors. PCR amplification relied on 60 Vbeta primers (plus 13 Jbeta primers). TCRdb's table, derived via immunoSEQ multiplex PCR, lists solely in-frame clones and lacks some. This table has under 200,000 clones, around 75% appearing once. V lost 5 bases and J 6 bases, leaving 18 bases between the germline ends. The length of the CDR3 is 15 residues. CDR1 is SEHNR, CDR2 FQNEAQ, per germline (reference sequence). V and J are TRBV7-9 and TRBJ2-3; D gene unclear. The sample comprised PBMCs. The sequence derives from a male donor in good health and CMV-seropositive. CDR3 protein: CASSPRTPAEDTQYF. The CDR3 region has the DNA TGTGCCAGCAGCCCGAGAACCCCCGCGGAGGATACGCAGTATTTT.